The 21 T cell receptor beta chains below were found in one sample sequenced in a study of blood T cell repertoires in COVID-19. The protocol was immunoSEQ multiplex PCR, while the TCRdb copy is restricted to in-frame clones and leaves out a portion. The sample comprises 150,000 to 200,000 clones, around nine tenths of which are singletons, and 2.1% rests with the top ten. The sequencing input was peripheral blood. These TCRs come from a man between 65 and 85 years old with active or convalescent COVID-19.

V usage is TRBV7-8 and J usage is TRBJ2-2; possible D gene TRBD1, 6 bases. V shed 5 bases and J shed 6 bases, with 16 bases lying between them. This CDR3 comprises 15 residues. CDR1 and CDR2 from the germline V gene are SGHVS and FQNEAQ. The CDR3 loop is CASSPTRGGAGELFF. The CDR3 nucleotides read TGTGCCAGCAGCCCCACCAGAGGGGGTGCCGGGGAGCTGTTTTTT.

This chain connects TRBV6-5 to TRBJ2-2; 9 positions agree with TRBD1. The trim removed 7 bases at V and 6 bases at J, leaving 9 bases unmatched. Germline values: CDR1 MNHEY, CDR2 SVGAGI. The CDR3 totals 15 residues. CDR3 in amino acids: CASNRDRGWAGELFF. In DNA, the CDR3 is TGTGCCAGCAACCGAGACAGGGGGTGGGCCGGGGAGCTGTTTTTT.

The chain joins TRBV30 to TRBJ2-1; 8 nucleotides agree with TRBD2. CDR1 and CDR2 from the germline V gene are GTSNPN and SVGIG (reference sequence). V was pared by 6 bases and J by 7 bases, with 11 bases of the junction left unmatched. The CDR3 spans 14 residues. CDR3 in amino acids: CACGGAGVENEQFF. The CDR3 DNA reads TGTGCCTGTGGGGGAGCGGGAGTCGAAAATGAGCAGTTCTTC. Based on the CDR3 plus reference TRBV30 and TRBJ2-1, the full variable domain is SQTIHQWPATLVQPVGSPLSLECTVEGTSNPNLYWYRQAAGRGLQLLFYSVGIGQISSEVPQNLSASRPQDRQFILSSKKLLLSDSGFYLCACGGAGVENEQFFGPGTRLTVL.

The chain carries TRBV5-6 and TRBJ2-7, with D perhaps TRBD1 (5 bases). Germline V gene data show CDR1 as SGHDT and CDR2 as YYEEEE. V dropped 4 bases and J dropped 1 base, with 15 bases sitting between them. The CDR3 runs to 15 residues. CDR3 protein: CASSPQVSRSYEQYF. The CDR3 nucleotides read TGTGCCAGCAGCCCACAGGTCTCTCGGTCCTACGAGCAGTACTTC.

This chain links TRBV19 with TRBJ1-5; a possible D gene is TRBD1 (5 bases). Looked up from germline, CDR1 is LNHDA and CDR2 is SQIVND (reference sequence). The germline V and J ends were trimmed by 5 bases and 3 bases, with 17 bases remaining between them. The CDR3 is 16 amino acids. CDR3 sequence reads: CASSFLGVGYNQPQHF. In nucleotides, the CDR3 is TGTGCCAGTAGTTTTTTAGGGGTGGGGTACAATCAGCCCCAGCATTTT.

The J gene is TRBJ2-3, the V gene TRBV5-8, with 9 bases that match TRBD2. J gave up 2 bases and V 1 base, and 5 bases lay outside the gene matches. The germline V gene encodes CDR1 SGHTS and CDR2 YDEGEE. The CDR3 covers 16 residues. CDR3 in amino acids: CASSLRLAGFTDTQYF. For the CDR3, the DNA is TGTGCCAGCAGCTTGAGGCTAGCGGGGTTCACAGATACGCAGTATTTT.

The rearrangement links TRBV5-1 to TRBJ1-1; no clear D gene. Germline V CDR1 and CDR2: SGHRS, YFSETQ. The germline V and J ends were trimmed by 5 bases and 1 base, with 12 bases remaining between them. This CDR3 region has 14 residues. The CDR3 DNA follows: TGCGCCAGCAGGGCTCTCAGTGGGAACACTGAAGCTTTCTTT. Amino acids: CASRALSGNTEAFF.

The chain is built from TRBV7-2 and TRBJ1-4; D is unresolved. In germline, CDR1 is SGHTA, CDR2 FQGNSA. V shed 4 bases and J shed 0 bases, with 15 bases lying between them. The CDR3 is 17 residues long. CDR3 region: CASSSYPGGTTNEKLFF. The CDR3 coding sequence is TGTGCCAGCAGCTCCTACCCAGGAGGGACAACTAATGAAAAACTGTTTTTT.

The sample holds one count of this clone. This chain links TRBV6-5 with TRBJ2-7; the D gene is possibly TRBD1 (5 bases). Germline V gene data show CDR1 as MNHEY and CDR2 as SVGAGI. Trimming took off 6 bases at V and 5 bases at J, with 8 bases between the two ends. The CDR3 consists of 11 residues. The DNA of the CDR3 is TGTGCCAGCAGGGACATTGACGAGCAGTACTTC. This codes for CASRDIDEQYF.

J is TRBJ2-5 and V is TRBV30; TRBD1 might be the D (6 bases). This CDR3 is 14 amino acids long. The V gene's germline CDR1 is GTSNPN and CDR2 SVGIG (reference sequence). The V end was cut by 3 bases, the J end by 5 bases, with 16 bases between. The CDR3, as DNA: TGTGCCTGGAGGGTCTGGGGGCTGGGGGAGACCCAGTACTTC. Translated: CAWRVWGLGETQYF.

The chain is built from TRBV27 and TRBJ1-4; D may be TRBD1 (5 bases). The CDR3 is 14 amino acids. The germline V gene has CDR1 MNHEY and CDR2 SMNVEV (reference sequence). With 8 bases removed from V and 1 base from J, the gap between germline ends came to 11 bases. The CDR3 DNA reads as TGTGCCAGCGGGGCGGAAGTAACTAATGAAAAACTGTTTTTT. It codes for CASGAEVTNEKLFF.

The V call is TRBV15, the J call TRBJ1-6; D might be TRBD1 (6 bases). The V gene's germline CDR1 is LNHNV and CDR2 YYDKDF (reference sequence). V was cut by 1 base and J by 10 bases, with 8 bases left in between. This CDR3 spans 13 amino acids. CDR3 loop: CATSRGTGSPLHF. The CDR3 DNA follows: TGTGCCACCAGCAGAGGTACAGGGTCACCCCTCCACTTT.

V usage is TRBV27 and J usage is TRBJ1-6, with 8 bases matching TRBD1. The V segment lost 4 bases and the J segment 7 bases; nucleotides outside the gene matches: 6. The V gene's germline CDR1 is MNHEY and CDR2 SMNVEV (reference sequence). The CDR3 runs to 15 residues. DNA for the CDR3: TGTGCCAGCAGTTACGACAGGGGCCACAATTCACCCCTCCACTTT. Its protein is CASSYDRGHNSPLHF.

The gene calls are TRBV6-1 and TRBJ2-1; TRBD2 agrees at 14 bases. The germline gives CDR1 MNHNS, CDR2 SASEGT. The CDR3 length is 15 residues. The J segment lost 9 bases and the V segment lost 3 bases, leaving 4 bases of the junction unmatched. The DNA for the CDR3 is TGTGCCAGCAGTGAGGGACTAGCGGGAGTGGCTGAGCAGTTCTTC. This sequence encodes CASSEGLAGVAEQFF.

The count of this clone is one. The junction departs from the called germline gene at one end, perhaps through a read error. The J gene is TRBJ2-7, the V gene TRBV19; 7 nucleotides align to TRBD1. Germline-derived CDR1 and CDR2 are LNHDA and SQIVND (reference sequence). This CDR3 contains 13 residues. The CDR3 sequence is CATSGPTGTEILF. Here the CDR3 DNA reads TGTGCCACCTCAGGACCCACCGGGACAGAAATTCTTTTC.

The chain is built from TRBV2 and TRBJ1-4; D possibly corresponds to TRBD1 (5 bases). The CDR3 spans 11 residues. Looked up from germline, CDR1 is SNHLY and CDR2 is FYNNEI. The V end was cut by 4 bases, the J end by 13 bases, with 10 bases between. The CDR3 here is CASSALGRLFF. CDR3 in DNA: TGTGCCAGCAGTGCCTTGGGGCGACTGTTTTTT.

This rearrangement joins TRBV5-1 to TRBJ2-7, with 15 bases that match TRBD2. V shed 0 bases and J 7 bases; nucleotides not matched to a gene: 8. CDR1 SGHRS and CDR2 YFSETQ come from the germline V gene. The CDR3 is 17 amino acids. CDR3 DNA: TGCGCCAGCAGCTTGGAGGGGGGACTAGCGGGAGGAGGGGAGCAGTACTTC. Translating it yields CASSLEGGLAGGGEQYF.

This chain links TRBV19 with TRBJ2-3, with D possibly TRBD1 on 6 matching bases. The CDR3 has 14 residues. Germline V gene lookup returns CDR1 LNHDA and CDR2 SQIVND (reference sequence). The germline V and J ends were trimmed by 5 bases and 11 bases, with 20 bases remaining between them. CDR3 DNA: TGTGCCAGTAGTCCCGAAGGGGCTGGGGACAAGCAGTATTTT. Its translation: CASSPEGAGDKQYF. Based on the CDR3 plus reference TRBV19 and TRBJ2-3, the full variable domain is DGGITQSPKYLFRKEGQNVTLSCEQNLNHDAMYWYRQDPGQGLRLIYYSQIVNDFQKGDIAEGYSVSREKKESFPLTVTSAQKNPTAFYLCASSPEGAGDKQYFGPGTRLTVL.

The chain has TRBV28 and TRBJ1-5, with 9 positions matching TRBD1. V trimming: 4 bases; J trimming: 3 bases; junction bases outside the gene matches: 4. This CDR3 region has 15 residues. Germline CDR1 is MDHEN and CDR2 is SYDVKM. DNA for the CDR3: TGTGCCAGCAGTTGGGGGACAGGGTTCAATCAGCCCCAGCATTTT. This codes for CASSWGTGFNQPQHF.

J is TRBJ1-1 and V is TRBV28; D call uncertain. Germline V gene data show CDR1 as MDHEN and CDR2 as SYDVKM. Trimming pared 6 bases from V and 3 bases from J, leaving 5 bases between. The CDR3 length is 11 residues. CDR3 sequence reads: CASRSDTEAFF. In DNA form, the CDR3 reads TGTGCCAGCAGGTCGGACACTGAAGCTTTCTTT.

The rearrangement links TRBV7-2 to TRBJ2-4; tentatively, D is TRBD2 (6 bases). Trimming removed 5 bases from V and 0 bases from J, with 11 bases in between. This CDR3 has 15 amino acids. Per the germline V gene, CDR1 is SGHTA and CDR2 is FQGNSA. CDR3 sequence: CASSPGLGAKNIQYF. The CDR3 DNA sequence: TGTGCCAGCAGCCCGGGACTCGGAGCCAAAAACATTCAGTACTTC.